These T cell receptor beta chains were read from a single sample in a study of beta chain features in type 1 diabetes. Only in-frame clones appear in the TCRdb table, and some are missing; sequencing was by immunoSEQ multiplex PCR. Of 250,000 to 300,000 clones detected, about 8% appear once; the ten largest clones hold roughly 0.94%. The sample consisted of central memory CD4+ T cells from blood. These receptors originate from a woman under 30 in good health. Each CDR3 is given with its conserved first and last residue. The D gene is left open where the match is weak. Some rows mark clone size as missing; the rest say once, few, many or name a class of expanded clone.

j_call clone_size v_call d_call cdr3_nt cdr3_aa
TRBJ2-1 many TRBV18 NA TGTGCCAGCTCACGGGATTATGAGCAGTTCTTC CASSRDYEQFF
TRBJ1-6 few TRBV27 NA TGTGCCAGCAGTTTAGATTTCGGGTATTCACCCCTCCACTTT CASSLDFGYSPLHF
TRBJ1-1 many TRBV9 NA TGTGCCAGCAGCCCAGGACTGTTGAACACTGAAGCTTTCTTT CASSPGLLNTEAFF
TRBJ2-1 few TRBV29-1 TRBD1 TGCAGCGTTCAAAGGGACAGGTCTTACTCCTACAATGAGCAGTTCTTC CSVQRDRSYSYNEQFF
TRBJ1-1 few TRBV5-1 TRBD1 TGCGCCAGCAGCTGGGGACAGGGGTTTGAAGCTTTCTTT CASSWGQGFEAFF
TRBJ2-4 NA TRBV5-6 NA TGTGCCAGCAGCTTAAGGAGGGAAAACATTCAGTACTTC CASSLRRENIQYF
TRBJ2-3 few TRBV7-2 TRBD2 TGTGCCAGCAGCCATAGCGGGGGCCTAGCCGACACAGATACGCAGTATTTT CASSHSGGLADTDTQYF
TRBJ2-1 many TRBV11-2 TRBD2 TGTGCCAGCAGCAAGACTAGCGGGAGGGGCGATGAGCAGTTCTTC CASSKTSGRGDEQFF
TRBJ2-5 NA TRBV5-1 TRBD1 TGCGCCAGCAGCTCGGAAGGTAGGGGGCATCGAGAGACCCAGTACTTC CASSSEGRGHRETQYF
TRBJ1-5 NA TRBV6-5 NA TGTGCCAGCGCGTTAGGGGGAAATAATCAGCCCCAGCATTTT CASALGGNNQPQHF
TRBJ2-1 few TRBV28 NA TGTGCCAGCACCCTGGGCCTCAAACAGGGCTACAATGAGCAGTTCTTC CASTLGLKQGYNEQFF
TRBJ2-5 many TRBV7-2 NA TGTGCCAGCAGCGGTGGATCGTGGACCCAAGAGACCCAGTACTTC CASSGGSWTQETQYF
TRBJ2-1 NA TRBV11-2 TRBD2 TGTGCCAGCAGCTCCACTAGCGGGAGGAGGAATGAGCAGTTCTTC CASSSTSGRRNEQFF
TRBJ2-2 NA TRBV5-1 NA TGCGCCAGCAGCTTGAACGGGGACAACACCGGGGAGCTGTTTTTT CASSLNGDNTGELFF
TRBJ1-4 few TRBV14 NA TGTGCCAGCAGTCGAAGGCTACAGAGTAATCCAACTAATGAAAAACTGTTTTTT CASSRRLQSNPTNEKLFF
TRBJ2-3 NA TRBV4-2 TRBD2 TGTGCCAGCAGCCAAGGTTGGAGTAAAGCGGGGGGGCCGGGTACGCAGTATTTT CASSQGWSKAGGPGTQYF
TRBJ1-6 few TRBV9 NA TGTGCCAGCAGCGTAGCTCGAACTAATTCACCCCTCCACTTT CASSVARTNSPLHF
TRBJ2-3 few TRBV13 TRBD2 TGTGCCAGCAGCCTCAGCGGGGGCACAGCTACGCAGTATTTT CASSLSGGTATQYF
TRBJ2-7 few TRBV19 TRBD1 TGTGCCAGTAGTATCCGGGACAGCGAGCAGTACTTC CASSIRDSEQYF
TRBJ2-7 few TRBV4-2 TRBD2 TGTGCCAGCAGCCCCTCGACTAGCGCCAGCTCCTACGAGCAGTACTTC CASSPSTSASSYEQYF
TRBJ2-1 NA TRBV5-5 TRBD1 TGTGCCAGCAGCGGAACAGGGGGGTCCTACAATGAGCAGTTCTTC CASSGTGGSYNEQFF
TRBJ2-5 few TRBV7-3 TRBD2 TGTGCCAGCAGCTTAGTCGGCGGGGGGCCGGAGACCCAGTACTTC CASSLVGGGPETQYF
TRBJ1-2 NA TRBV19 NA TGTGCCAGTAGTACCCTCAAAGGGTATGTTGGCTACACCTTC CASSTLKGYVGYTF
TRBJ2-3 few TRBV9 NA TGTGCCAGCAGCGCCGTAAGCACGCAGTATTTT CASSAVSTQYF
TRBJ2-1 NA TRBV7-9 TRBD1 TGTGCCAGCAGCGTTACGGGGGACAGGGGAGATGAGCAGTTCTTC CASSVTGDRGDEQFF
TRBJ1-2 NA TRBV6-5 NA TGTGCCAGCAGTTATGGCGACTATGGCTACACCTTC CASSYGDYGYTF
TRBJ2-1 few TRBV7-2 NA TGTGCCAGCACCCTGGGGGGACCCTCCTACAATGAGCAGTTCTTC CASTLGGPSYNEQFF
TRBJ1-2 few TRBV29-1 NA TGCAGCGTTGGTTCTGCGAGCCTACAAAAGGGCTACACCTTC CSVGSASLQKGYTF
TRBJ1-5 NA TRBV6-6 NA TGTGCCAGCAGTTCGGCGGGCCATAGCAATCAGCCCCAGCATTTT CASSSAGHSNQPQHF
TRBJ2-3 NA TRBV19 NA TGTGCCAGTAGCCGGGGGGTCCCGGGGGCCACCACAGATACGCAGTATTTT CASSRGVPGATTDTQYF
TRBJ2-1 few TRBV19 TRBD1 TGTGCCAGTAGTATAGCGGGACAGGGAGACAATGAGCAGTTCTTC CASSIAGQGDNEQFF
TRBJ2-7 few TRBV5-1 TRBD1 TGCGCCAGCAGCCGAACAGGGGTGGAGGAGCAGTACTTC CASSRTGVEEQYF
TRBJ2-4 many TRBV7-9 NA TGTGCCAGCAGCTTAGCGAGGGGCATTCAGTACTTC CASSLARGIQYF
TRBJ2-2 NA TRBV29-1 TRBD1 TGCAGCGTCGAAGGGGCGACAGGGGCGCGGAACACCGGGGAGCTGTTTTTT CSVEGATGARNTGELFF
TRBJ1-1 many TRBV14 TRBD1 TGTGCCAGCAGCCAAGATCTGGGACAGGTGAACACTGAAGCTTTCTTT CASSQDLGQVNTEAFF
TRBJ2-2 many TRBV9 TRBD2 TGTGCCAGCAGCGACCGGACTAGCGGGGCGAACACCGGGGAGCTGTTTTTT CASSDRTSGANTGELFF
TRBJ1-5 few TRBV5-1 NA TGCGCCAGCAGCTTGGACGGAGGGCGAAATCAGCCCCAGCATTTT CASSLDGGRNQPQHF
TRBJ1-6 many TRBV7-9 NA TGTGCCAGCACCCGGGGCGGGGTGGGTAATTCACCCCTCCACTTT CASTRGGVGNSPLHF
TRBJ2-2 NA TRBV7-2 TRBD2 TGTGCCAGCAGCTTATCACTAGCGGGAGTCGTCACCGGGGAGCTGTTTTTT CASSLSLAGVVTGELFF
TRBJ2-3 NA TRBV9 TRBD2 TGTGCCAGCAGCTCCCTAGCGGGTGGCCGCACAGATACGCAGTATTTT CASSSLAGGRTDTQYF
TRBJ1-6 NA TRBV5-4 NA TGTGCCAGCAGCTTGGTAGGGGAACCGGGATCACCCCTCCACTTT CASSLVGEPGSPLHF
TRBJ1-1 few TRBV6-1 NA TGTGCCAGCAGTGAGGCTTCAGTACCTCGGGAAGCTTTCTTT CASSEASVPREAFF
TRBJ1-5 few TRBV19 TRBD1 TGTGCCAGTAGTATACTACCGGGACAGGGATATCAGCCCCAGCATTTT CASSILPGQGYQPQHF
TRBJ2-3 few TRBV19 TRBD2 TGTGCCAGTAGTATATCATCAGGACTAGCGATATTCACAGATACGCAGTATTTT CASSISSGLAIFTDTQYF
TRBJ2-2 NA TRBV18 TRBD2 TGTGCCAGCTCACCTGTGTGGACTAGTATGAACACCGGGGAGCTGTTTTTT CASSPVWTSMNTGELFF
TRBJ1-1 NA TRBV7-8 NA TGTGCCAGCAGCTTAAGGGCCCAGAATACTGAAGCTTTCTTT CASSLRAQNTEAFF
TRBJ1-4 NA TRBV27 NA TGTGCCAGCAGTTTCGCAGGGCGAGATAATGAAAAACTGTTTTTT CASSFAGRDNEKLFF
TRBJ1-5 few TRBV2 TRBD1 TGTGCCAGCAGTGGGGGACAGGGGGCCATTAATCAGCCCCAGCATTTT CASSGGQGAINQPQHF
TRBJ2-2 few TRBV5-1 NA TGCGCCAGCAGCTTGACAAGGACCTTGTTGGACACCGGGGAGCTGTTTTTT CASSLTRTLLDTGELFF
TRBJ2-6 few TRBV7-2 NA TGTGCCAGCAGCTTATCCGGCGTTGGGGCCAACGTCCTGACTTTC CASSLSGVGANVLTF
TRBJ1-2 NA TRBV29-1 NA TGCAGCGTGGGTGGAGGGTCAAAGGGCTACACCTTC CSVGGGSKGYTF
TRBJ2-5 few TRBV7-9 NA TGTGCCAGCAGCTTCTTACAGACACAAGAGACCCAGTACTTC CASSFLQTQETQYF
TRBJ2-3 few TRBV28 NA TGTGCCAGCAGTTTTAGAGAGTCAGATACGCAGTATTTT CASSFRESDTQYF
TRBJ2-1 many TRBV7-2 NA TGTGCCAGCAGCTTAAGGGGGGCAGGTGAGCAGTTCTTC CASSLRGAGEQFF
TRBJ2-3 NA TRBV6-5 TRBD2 TGTGCCAGCGAGTCTAGCGGGACTGGCGCAGATACGCAGTATTTT CASESSGTGADTQYF
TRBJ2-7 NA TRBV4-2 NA TGTGCCAGCAGCTTGACTGCGCAGGGCGGCTACGAGCAGTACTTC CASSLTAQGGYEQYF
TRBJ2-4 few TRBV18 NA TGTGCCAGCTCACCACGGGTCCTGAGGGGCATTCAGTACTTC CASSPRVLRGIQYF
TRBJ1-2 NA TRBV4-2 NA TGTGCCAGCAGCCAAGAGGGGACTCAGAAGGTCTTTGGCTACACCTTC CASSQEGTQKVFGYTF
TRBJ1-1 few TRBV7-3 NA TGTGCCAGCAGCTTAAATCCAGGGATTACTGAAGCTTTCTTT CASSLNPGITEAFF